Listed here is a single TCR beta chain. No antigen is known for it. The sample holds no much larger clone one base away, and base qualities are not on file. These data come from a study of vaccination and CD4 T cells after COVID-19 (dated 2022 in TCRdb). For the wider study: Convalescent patients had a positive SARS-CoV-2 result on nasal swab PCR, and of these patients, under ten had mild disease and one had severe disease. In over 8 COVID-19 convalescent patients and a few infection-naive healthy vaccine recipients, researchers compared the spike-specific CD4+ TCR repertoire from before mRNA vaccination with the repertoire from after. The convalescent cohort comprised six males and four females, including two Hispanic individuals, seven Caucasians, two Asians and one multiracial person. Each participant got two doses of either the Pfizer-BioNTech BNT162b2 vaccine (n=8) or the Moderna mRNA-1273 vaccine (n=2). Post-vaccine blood samples were obtained a median of about 77 days after the second vaccine dose, with a range of roughly 14 to 241 days. Culture stimuli were overlapping spike peptide pools from SARS-CoV-2 and from the common cold coronaviruses HCoV-NL63, HCoV-OC43 and HCoV-229E. Control cultures received a CEFX viral epitope pool as the positive control, an HIV-1 Nef peptide pool as the negative control, or no peptide. Post-COVID blood samples from convalescent patients were collected a median of about 100 days after diagnosis, with a range of roughly 30 to 170 days.

Trimming leaves V shorter by 6 bases and J shorter by 2 bases, with the junction holding 6 bases beyond the gene matches. Including cysteine and phenylalanine, the CDR3 has 14 amino acids. Solely the CDR3 DNA is kept, with 42 bases framed from the first base. Beyond this particular receptor, the publication reports: Among convalescent patients, a median roughly 90% of the SARS-CoV-2-reactive clones seen after vaccination appeared only after vaccination, which suggests priming specific to the vaccine. The median count of SARS-CoV-2-reactive clonotypes went up from 20 to 25 after infection to around 38 after vaccination, although the change was not significant. Of the vaccine-specific clones found in convalescent patients, nearly all (304 of 307) were mono-reactive for SARS-CoV-2 spike instead of being cross-reactive with common cold coronaviruses. The number of convalescent patients in the study was relatively small, and the study did not examine early timepoints following natural infection.

In the paper's terms, the treatment or condition label means: approximately 9-day PBMC culture with coronavirus spike peptide pools or control peptides (ViraFEST assay). To expand antigen-specific T cells with peptide pools and then pick out the expanded clonotypes through TCR sequencing, the study relied on the ViraFEST assay. The convalescent patients' positive SARS-CoV-2 PCR tests fell between March and December 2020, which was before the Alpha, Beta and Delta variants emerged in the United States. Each well held 2 million to 2.5 million PBMCs cultured with 9 to 10 ug/ml peptide pools in IMDM containing approximately 4.8% human AB serum and 10 IU/ml IL-2. Half of the culture medium was replaced with fresh IL-2-containing medium on days 3 and 7. After about 11 days of culture, CD4+ T cells were isolated by negative selection using the EasySep CD4+ T cell isolation kit. PBMCs were separated from whole blood using Ficoll-Paque Plus gradient centrifugation and then either used fresh or cryopreserved at -140C. In general, triplicate wells were set up for every culture condition.

Receptors were amplified or captured by PCR. TCR sequencing of DNA from cultured CD4+ T cells used the Oncomine TCR Beta short-read assay at the Johns Hopkins FTIC core. Genomic DNA was extracted from the cultured CD4+ T cells with the QIAamp micro DNA kit. Oncomine TCR Beta libraries from cultured CD4+ T cells were pooled using unique dual indexes and sequenced on an Illumina iSeq 100. Per the authors' processing: Non-productive sequences were removed, and CDR3s not starting with C, not ending with F or W, or shorter than 7 amino acids were discarded. Antigen-specific clonotypes were identified using the MANAFEST web application through comparison of peptide-stimulated wells with reference and other culture wells. An FDR below 0.05, an odds ratio above 5, and a productive frequency above 0.1% in at least two of three replicate wells were required for clones to be considered positive. A clonotype was classed as cross-reactive if the clonotype showed significant expansion both in SARS-CoV-2 spike wells and in at least one common cold coronavirus spike condition. Similarity between CDR3 sequences was evaluated in R version 3.6.1 using Levenshtein distances (stringdist) and unrooted phylogenetic trees (ape). TCRdb reprocessed the public reads (quality trimming at Q25 with fastp, clone calling with MiXCR) and kept in-frame beta chains. Rows are unified per CDR3 protein, each entry keeping the most common DNA and genes. The V and J calls and clone size come from TCRdb's table, not from the authors' own analysis. In all, the sample holds around 19,000 distinct CDR3 sequences, and about 40% of those were seen once. The top ten constitute around 3% of the sample.

The TCR originated in a human donor who had recovered from COVID-19. The specimen comprised CD4+ T cells from blood, cultured in vitro, sampled after SARS-CoV-2 vaccination. The chain couples TRBV12-3 or TRBV12-4 to TRBJ1-2, with 7 bases matching TRBD1. The DNA sequence is given as TGTGCCAGCAGAGCGACAGGGACGAACTATGGCTACACCTTC. It translates to CASRATGTNYGYTF.